This T cell receptor (beta chain) was found in a study of blood T cell repertoires in COVID-19. Across the whole study: The samples span acute and convalescent COVID-19 from the United States, Italy and Spain. The cDNA or gDNA used as material had been derived from T cells, B-cell-depleted T cells, or PBMCs.

The table came from immunoSEQ multiplex PCR; TCRdb's copy has only in-frame clones and leaves some out. The sample lists 150,000 to 200,000 clones, around 85% seen once, with roughly 9.8% in the top ten. Germline V gene lookup returns CDR1 SGHTA and CDR2 FQGNSA. The CDR3 contains 14 residues. V lost 5 bases to trimming and J lost 4 bases; unmatched junction nucleotides: 3. This chain connects TRBV7-2 to TRBJ2-2; TRBD1 matches at 8 bases. This TCR derives from a human donor with active or convalescent COVID-19. The donor label of this sample is uncertain. The material sequenced was peripheral blood. The CDR3 protein is CASSLDRGTGELFF. The CDR3 DNA reads as TGTGCCAGCAGCCTAGACAGGGGCACCGGGGAGCTGTTTTTT.